This TCR beta chain is from a study of cytomegalovirus exposure and HLA in healthy donors. Findings and caveats of the study: Exclusion as indistinguishable affected some V segments, including TRBV6-2 and TRBV6-3. The study recorded about 160 TCR beta chains that were cytomegalovirus-associated.

Primers for the PCR totalled 60 Vbeta and 13 Jbeta. Original processing notes: There were around 80 million unique TCR beta chains by a later count, and approximately 12 million of them were shared. Measured with immunoSEQ multiplex PCR; TCRdb has only the in-frame clones, and not every one. The V and J calls and clone size are taken from that table; D and trimming were inferred from the DNA. The data show approximately 77,000 clones, and the top ten clones hold approximately 4.3%. About this clone itself: Its antigen is unknown.

Trimming cost V 1 base and J 1 base; bases outside gene matches: 6. The CDR3 spans 16 residues. CDR1 and CDR2 from the germline V gene are SGHTA and FQGNSA. The chain combines TRBV7-2 with TRBJ1-2; TRBD1 matches 7 bases. The receptor was derived from a man in his thirties or forties in good health and CMV-seronegative. Sequenced material: PBMCs. The CDR3 DNA reads TGTGCCAGCAGCTTAGGTCGCCAGGGGGTTAACTATGGCTACACCTTC. Its translation: CASSLGRQGVNYGYTF.